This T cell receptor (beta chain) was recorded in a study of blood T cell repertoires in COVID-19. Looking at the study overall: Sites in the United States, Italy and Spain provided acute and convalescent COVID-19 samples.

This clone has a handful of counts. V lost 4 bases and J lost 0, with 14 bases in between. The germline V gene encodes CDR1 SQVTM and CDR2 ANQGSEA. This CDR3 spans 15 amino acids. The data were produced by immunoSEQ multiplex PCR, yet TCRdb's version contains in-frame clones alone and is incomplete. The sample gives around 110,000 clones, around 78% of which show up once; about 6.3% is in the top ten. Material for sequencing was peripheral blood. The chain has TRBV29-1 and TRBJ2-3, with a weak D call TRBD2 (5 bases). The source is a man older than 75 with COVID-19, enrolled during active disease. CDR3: CSVVPSRVSTDTQYF. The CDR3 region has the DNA TGCAGCGTTGTTCCTAGCAGAGTTAGCACAGATACGCAGTATTTT.